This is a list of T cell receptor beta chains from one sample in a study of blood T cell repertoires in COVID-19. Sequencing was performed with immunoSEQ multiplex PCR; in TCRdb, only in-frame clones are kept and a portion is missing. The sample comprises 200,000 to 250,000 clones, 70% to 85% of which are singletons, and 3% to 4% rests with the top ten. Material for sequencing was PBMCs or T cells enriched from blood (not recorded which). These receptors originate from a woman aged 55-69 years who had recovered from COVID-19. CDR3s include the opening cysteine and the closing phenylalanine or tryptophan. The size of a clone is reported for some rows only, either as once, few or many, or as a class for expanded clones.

CDR3 protein: CASSINFGSSYNEQFF
clone size: few
V gene: TRBV19

CDR3 protein: CASSSSWTSANEQFF
clone size: -
V gene: TRBV27

CDR3 protein: CASSRTGSGELFF
clone size: -
V gene: TRBV2

CDR3 protein: CASSTVDSRIGYTF
clone size: -
V gene: TRBV25-1

CDR3 protein: CASSLDLTVKLNYGYTF
clone size: -
V gene: TRBV5-1

CDR3 protein: CASSLGRTGDSQPQHF
clone size: -
V gene: TRBV7-9

CDR3 protein: CASGTQNGDYGYTF
clone size: -
V gene: TRBV6-5

CDR3 protein: CASSRSLGGTVSTDTQYF
clone size: -
V gene: TRBV19

CDR3 protein: CASSLGGLGAGGKWNTEAFF
clone size: -
V gene: TRBV13

CDR3 protein: CASAPFGSGGSTGELFF
clone size: few
V gene: TRBV5-1

CDR3 protein: CASSQDRGRITDTQYF
clone size: -
V gene: TRBV5-4

CDR3 protein: CASSIGQGGAGELFF
clone size: -
V gene: TRBV7-6

CDR3 protein: CASSLATGSYNEQFF
clone size: -
V gene: TRBV7-2

CDR3 protein: CASRETSGSYETQYF
clone size: -
V gene: TRBV19

CDR3 protein: CASSTQLAGAFGQFF
clone size: -
V gene: TRBV6-5

CDR3 protein: CASSLGGRGVYEQYF
clone size: once
V gene: TRBV7-2

CDR3 protein: CASSLESGGSYNEQFF
clone size: -
V gene: TRBV7-2

CDR3 protein: CASSFLAVSSYNEQFF
clone size: -
V gene: TRBV5-1

CDR3 protein: CASSQDRFYSYEQYF
clone size: -
V gene: TRBV19

CDR3 protein: CASSRGEVTDTQYF
clone size: -
V gene: TRBV5-1

CDR3 protein: CASSQRQGNADTQYF
clone size: -
V gene: TRBV11-3

CDR3 protein: CASSLEAGNTEAFF
clone size: few
V gene: TRBV7-8

CDR3 protein: CASSTGQGRSTGELFF
clone size: -
V gene: TRBV5-4

CDR3 protein: CASSQSNQETQYF
clone size: once
V gene: TRBV3-1/TRBV3-2

CDR3 protein: CASRLGPGTGKYEQYF
clone size: -
V gene: TRBV27

CDR3 protein: CASSYTGYYEQYF
clone size: -
V gene: TRBV27

CDR3 protein: CASSTGTGGDQPQHF
clone size: -
V gene: TRBV6-5

CDR3 protein: CASSLGLRSYTF
clone size: few
V gene: TRBV12-3/TRBV12-4